Presented here are 25 T cell receptor beta chains from one specimen sequenced in a study of shared clonotypes between healthy human individuals. Method: immunoSEQ multiplex PCR; TCRdb's copy keeps in-frame clones and lacks some. The profile shows over 2,000,000 clones, just under 95% of them singletons. The naive CD8 population came from CD45RO-negative cells selected for CCR7, without terminally differentiated effector memory CD45RA+ cells. Sequences were obtained from naive CD8+ T cells from PBMCs. Receptor source: a man younger than 30 in good health. Some clones in this sample may be carry-over from other donors' samples.

The rearrangement joins TRBV12-2 to TRBJ2-1. TRBV12-2 is annotated as a pseudogene. The CDR3 is 11 amino acids. In nucleotides, the CDR3 is TGTGCAAGTCGCCCCGCCAATGAGCAGTTCTTC. This encodes CASRPANEQFF.

This chain joins TRBV28 and TRBJ1-5; TRBD1 matches at 10 bases. With 4 bases clipped from V and 5 bases from J, the junction kept 5 bases outside the gene matches. Germline V gives CDR1 MDHEN, CDR2 SYDVKM. The CDR3 loop spans 15 amino acids. Here the CDR3 reads CASSSETGGYQPQHF. CDR3 DNA: TGTGCCAGCAGTTCAGAGACAGGGGGCTATCAGCCCCAGCATTTT.

The V and J genes are TRBV12-5 and TRBJ2-1, with D maybe TRBD2 (5 bases). V was cut by 3 bases and J by 4 bases, with 13 bases left in between. In germline, CDR1 is LGHNT, CDR2 FRNRAP. This CDR3 comprises 15 residues. CDR3 nucleotide sequence: TGTGCTAGTGGTTTTGGGCTAGCTGCGTACAATGAGCAGTTCTTC. This translates into CASGFGLAAYNEQFF.

J is TRBJ1-5 and V is TRBV28, with unresolved D. The V gene lost 3 bases and the J gene lost 4 bases, with 7 bases spanning the gap. This CDR3 is 13 amino acids long. Germline V gene lookup returns CDR1 MDHEN and CDR2 SYDVKM. This CDR3 is CASSFYENQPQHF. In nucleotides, the CDR3 is TGTGCCAGCAGTTTCTATGAAAATCAGCCCCAGCATTTT.

V is TRBV28 and J is TRBJ1-2, with 7 bases aligning to TRBD1. V was pared by 6 bases and J by 4 bases, with 8 bases of the junction left unmatched. CDR3 size: 14 residues. CDR1 and CDR2 from the germline V gene are MDHEN and SYDVKM. The CDR3 loop reads CASSHRGHGYGYTF. The DNA for the CDR3 is TGTGCCAGCAGCCACAGGGGTCACGGCTATGGCTACACCTTC.

The chain combines TRBV19 with TRBJ2-4; no definite D call. The CDR3 is made up of 18 amino acids. Trimming removed 7 bases at V and 0 bases at J, with 22 bases between. CDR1 and CDR2 from the germline V gene are LNHDA and SQIVND (reference sequence). In DNA, the CDR3 is TGTGCCAGTACCCCTCTATACGGTGAACACCTAGCCAAAAACATTCAGTACTTC. It encodes CASTPLYGEHLAKNIQYF.

The chain joins TRBV15 to TRBJ1-5, with D hard to call. This CDR3 is built from 14 residues. The germline V and J ends were trimmed by 3 bases and 5 bases, with 11 bases remaining between them. CDR1 is LNHNV and CDR2 is YYDKDF in the germline V gene (reference sequence). The CDR3 spells CATSSGSGHQPQHF. CDR3 DNA sequence: TGTGCCACCAGCAGTGGGTCGGGTCATCAGCCCCAGCATTTT.

The chain has TRBV5-1 and TRBJ2-1, with 11 bases lining up with TRBD2. V was clipped by 0 bases and J by 2 bases; unmatched bases: 1. CDR1 is SGHRS, CDR2 YFSETQ, per germline. This CDR3 region has 16 residues. The CDR3 region is CASSLGSGRAYNEQFF. The CDR3 nucleotides are TGCGCCAGCAGCTTGGGTAGCGGGAGGGCCTACAATGAGCAGTTCTTC. The whole variable domain, remainder taken from reference TRBV5-1 and TRBJ2-1, is KAGVTQTPRYLIKTRGQQVTLSCSPISGHRSVSWYQQTPGQGLQFLFEYFSETQRNKGNFPGRFSGRQFSNSRSEMNVSTLELGDSALYLCASSLGSGRAYNEQFFGPGTRLTVL.

The J gene is TRBJ2-7, the V gene TRBV2; 8 positions match TRBD2. Per germline, CDR1 SNHLY and CDR2 FYNNEI. The J segment lost 2 bases and the V segment lost 7 bases, leaving 7 bases of the junction unmatched. This CDR3 is 14 amino acids long. The CDR3 DNA sequence: TGTGCCAGCACCGGGAGGGAGCCGCCCTACGAGCAGTACTTC. Protein sequence: CASTGREPPYEQYF.

The chain has TRBV15 and TRBJ2-1, with 7 bases aligning to TRBD2. V was clipped by 5 bases and J by 12 bases; unmatched bases: 16. In germline, CDR1 is LNHNV, CDR2 YYDKDF (reference sequence). The CDR3 has 15 amino acids. Written as DNA, the CDR3 is TGTGCCACCAGCCCCGCCTACCGGGAGGATCCCGGGCAGTTCTTC. Its protein product is CATSPAYREDPGQFF.

The V and J genes are TRBV2 and TRBJ2-1; no firm D call. The CDR3 covers 14 residues. The V end was cut by 8 bases, the J end by 4 bases, with 15 bases between. Per the germline V gene, CDR1 is SNHLY and CDR2 is FYNNEI. The CDR3 DNA reads as TGTGCCAGCTGCTCCGGAACTAATTACAATGAGCAGTTCTTC. Translating it yields CASCSGTNYNEQFF.

The V and J genes are TRBV7-9 and TRBJ2-3; 9 bases line up with TRBD1. The V gene's germline CDR1 is SEHNR and CDR2 FQNEAQ (reference sequence). The CDR3 runs to 15 residues. Trimming removed 7 bases from V and 7 bases from J; junction bases left unmatched: 12. The CDR3 sequence is CASNSDRGLGNTQYF. The CDR3 nucleotides are TGTGCCAGCAACTCGGACAGGGGTCTAGGGAATACGCAGTATTTT.

CDR3 loop: CASSRVGQGFYEQYF. For the CDR3, the DNA is TGTGCCAGCAGCCGGGTGGGACAGGGGTTTTACGAGCAGTACTTC. The chain has TRBV5-6 and TRBJ2-7; TRBD1 matches 10 bases. Germline V gene sequence: CDR1 SGHDT, CDR2 YYEEEE. J gave up 4 bases and V 4 bases, and 8 bases lay outside the gene matches. The CDR3 has 15 amino acids.

The chain uses TRBV4-1 and TRBJ2-7; 7 bases fit TRBD2. CDR1 and CDR2 (germline): MGHRA, YSYEKL. This CDR3 spans 14 amino acids. V gave up 1 base and J gave up 9 bases; unmatched junction bases: 9. The CDR3 reads CASSQGSPTSVQYF. The CDR3 nucleotides read TGCGCCAGCAGCCAAGGAAGCCCTACTAGCGTGCAGTACTTC.

The chain links TRBV9 to TRBJ2-5, with D tentatively TRBD1 or TRBD2 (7 bases each). V was clipped by 3 bases and J by 7 bases, with 10 bases between them. The germline V gene has CDR1 SGDLS and CDR2 YYNGEE. The CDR3 is 12 amino acids. The CDR3 here is CASSAGGATQYF. The CDR3 bases are TGTGCCAGCAGCGCAGGGGGGGCGACCCAGTACTTC.

The chain employs TRBV4-1 and TRBJ1-2; D might be TRBD1 (5 bases). Trimming removed 1 base at V and 3 bases at J, with 15 bases between. This CDR3 region has 16 residues. Per the germline V gene, CDR1 is MGHRA and CDR2 is YSYEKL. The CDR3 spells CASSQVGGVNHYGYTF. As DNA, the CDR3 is TGCGCCAGCAGCCAAGTAGGAGGGGTTAATCACTATGGCTACACCTTC.

The chain links TRBV27 to TRBJ1-5; TRBD1 matches at 9 bases. This CDR3 has 15 residues. V was pared by 3 bases and J by 7 bases, with 7 bases of the junction left unmatched. CDR1 and CDR2 (germline): MNHEY, SMNVEV (reference sequence). CDR3 region: CASSFDRGTGQPQHF. The CDR3 region has the DNA TGTGCCAGCAGTTTCGACAGGGGGACGGGCCAGCCCCAGCATTTT.

The chain has TRBV7-9 and TRBJ2-1, with TRBD1 identical over 11 bases. This CDR3 is 17 amino acids long. Looked up from germline, CDR1 is SEHNR and CDR2 is FQNEAQ (reference sequence). With V trimmed by 4 bases and J by 4 bases, 9 bases remained unmatched. The CDR3 loop is CASSSLTGTGGYNEQFF. The CDR3, as DNA: TGTGCCAGCAGCTCCCTGACCGGGACAGGGGGGTACAATGAGCAGTTCTTC.

The chain is built from TRBV28 and TRBJ2-1; D not resolved. The CDR3 has 14 residues. Germline loops: CDR1 MDHEN, CDR2 SYDVKM. V was shortened by 3 bases and J by 4 bases, with 10 bases between the two germline ends. The CDR3 DNA sequence: TGTGCCAGCAGTTTGAGTAGCCGTTACAATGAGCAGTTCTTC. Translated: CASSLSSRYNEQFF.

The genes are TRBV5-1 and TRBJ1-3; 9 positions agree with TRBD1. This CDR3 has 17 residues. Germline values: CDR1 SGHRS, CDR2 YFSETQ. The V and J ends lost 4 bases and 2 bases, in that order; junction bases with no gene match: 10. DNA for the CDR3: TGCGCCAGCAGCCGGGACAGGGCGTTCTCGCCTGGAAACACCATATATTTT. Protein: CASSRDRAFSPGNTIYF.

The V gene is TRBV4-2, the J gene TRBJ2-1; D is ambiguous. The CDR3 length is 17 residues. Germline V gene data show CDR1 as LGHNA and CDR2 as YNFKEQ. Trimming removed 0 bases from V and 0 bases from J, with 12 bases in between. The CDR3 coding sequence is TGTGCCAGCAGCCAAGAAACTACCGCCAGCTCCTACAATGAGCAGTTCTTC. Translation gives CASSQETTASSYNEQFF.

Regarding this clone: Within the sample, other DNA sequences also encode this same CDR3. V usage is TRBV4-1 and J usage is TRBJ1-5; unclear D gene. V was pared by 1 base and J by 1 base, with 5 bases between. Germline lookup yields CDR1 MGHRA and CDR2 YSYEKL. The CDR3 has 14 amino acids. The CDR3 region is CASSQVGSNQPQHF. CDR3 DNA sequence: TGCGCCAGCAGCCAAGTAGGGAGCAATCAGCCCCAGCATTTT.

This rearrangement joins TRBV7-3 to TRBJ2-2; D is unclear. V dropped 5 bases and J dropped 4 bases, with 11 bases sitting between them. CDR1 SGHTA and CDR2 FQGTGA come from the germline V gene. This CDR3 comprises 14 residues. The CDR3 is CASSPLGGTGELFF. The CDR3 region has the DNA TGTGCCAGCAGCCCTCTAGGTGGCACCGGGGAGCTGTTTTTT.

On this clone itself: Sequence at one end of the junction differs from germline and may be a read error. The rearrangement uses TRBV18 and TRBJ1-4; D unresolved. There are 15 residues in the CDR3. Germline V lookup: CDR1 KGHSH, CDR2 LQKENI. CDR3 in DNA: TGTGCCAGCTCTCCACGCGGGGTTCCTAATGAAAAACTGTTTTTT. Its protein is CASSPRGVPNEKLFF.

V gene TRBV27 combines with J gene TRBJ1-5; unclear D gene. The V end was cut by 5 bases, the J end by 7 bases, with 24 bases between. Germline V CDR1 and CDR2: MNHEY, SMNVEV (reference sequence). This CDR3 has 17 amino acids. This CDR3 reads CASSHLPAGLKQQPQHF. CDR3 coding DNA: TGTGCCAGCAGTCACCTCCCCGCGGGCCTAAAGCAGCAGCCCCAGCATTTT.